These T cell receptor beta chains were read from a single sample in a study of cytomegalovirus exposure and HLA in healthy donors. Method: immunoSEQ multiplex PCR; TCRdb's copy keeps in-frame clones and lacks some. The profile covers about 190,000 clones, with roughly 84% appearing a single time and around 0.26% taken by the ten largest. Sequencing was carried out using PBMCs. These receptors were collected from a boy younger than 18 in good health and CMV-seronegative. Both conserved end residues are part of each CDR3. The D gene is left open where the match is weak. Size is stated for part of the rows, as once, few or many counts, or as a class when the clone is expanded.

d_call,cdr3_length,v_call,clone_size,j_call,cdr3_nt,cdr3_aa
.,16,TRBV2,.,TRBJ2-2,TGTGCCAGCAGACTCGGGAGCACGTTGAACACCGGGGAGCTGTTTTTT,CASRLGSTLNTGELFF
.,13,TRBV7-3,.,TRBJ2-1,TGTGCCAGCAGCTTATTATCTGACAATGAGCAGTTCTTC,CASSLLSDNEQFF
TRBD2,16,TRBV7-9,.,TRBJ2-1,TGTGCCAGCAGCCCCTTAGCGGGAAGCGCCTACAATGAGCAGTTCTTC,CASSPLAGSAYNEQFF
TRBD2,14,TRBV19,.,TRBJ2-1,TGTGCCAGCAAGCGGGAGTCCTATTACAATGAGCAGTTCTTC,CASKRESYYNEQFF
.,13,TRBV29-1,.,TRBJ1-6,TGCAGCGCCCGCGTGGACAAAGGTTCACCCCTCCACTTT,CSARVDKGSPLHF
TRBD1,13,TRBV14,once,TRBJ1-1,TGTGCCAGCAGCCAAGGCCACAGGGGGAGAGCTTTCTTT,CASSQGHRGRAFF
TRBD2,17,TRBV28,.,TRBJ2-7,TGTGCCAGCAGTTTATTACCCTCCGGGACTAACTATTACGAGCAGTACTTC,CASSLLPSGTNYYEQYF
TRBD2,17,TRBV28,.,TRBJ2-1,TGTGCCAGCAGTTTGACTAGCGGGAGAATGTCCTACAATGAGCAGTTCTTC,CASSLTSGRMSYNEQFF
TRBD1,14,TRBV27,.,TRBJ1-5,TGTGCCAGCAGTTTGGGACAGGGAAATCAGCCCCAGCATTTT,CASSLGQGNQPQHF
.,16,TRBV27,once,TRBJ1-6,TGTGCCAGCAGTCCCTCGGAAGGAGACGATAATTCACCCCTCCACTTT,CASSPSEGDDNSPLHF
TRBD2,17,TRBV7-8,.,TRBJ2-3,TGTGCCAGCAGCTTAGTGACTAGCGGGGGACGCACAGATACGCAGTATTTT,CASSLVTSGGRTDTQYF
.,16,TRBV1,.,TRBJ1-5,TGCACCAGCAGCCAAGAAGCCAGGGCAATCAATCAGCCCCAGCATTTT,CTSSQEARAINQPQHF
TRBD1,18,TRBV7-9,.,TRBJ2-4,TGTGCCAGCAGCTCCTCCGGGACAGGGGGGGACGCATGGCACATTCAGTACTTC,CASSSSGTGGDAWHIQYF
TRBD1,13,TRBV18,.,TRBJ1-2,TGTGCCAGCTCACAACGGACAGGGGTTGGCTACACCTTC,CASSQRTGVGYTF
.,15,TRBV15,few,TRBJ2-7,TGTGCCACCAGCAGCGTCCGGGGGGCGCCCTACGAGCAGTACTTC,CATSSVRGAPYEQYF